The clone carrying this T cell receptor (beta chain) came up many times. Its antigen remains unknown. This sample is part of a study of blood T cells in healthy people across ages. Study-wide results and caveats: In older individuals, TCR beta diversity per million T cells was lower, falling roughly linearly with age.

A sample-barcoded 5' primer and a J-beta primer mix were used in a second PCR of roughly 6 to 12 cycles. TCRdb fed the 5' RACE reads into MiXCR, producing one record per CDR3 protein. The sample contains roughly 1.9 million distinct CDR3 sequences, approximately 40% of which appear only once. V gave up 1 base and J gave up 8 bases, with 12 bases separating them. CDR3 length: 14 amino acids. The germline V gene encodes CDR1 LGHNA and CDR2 YSLEER. The specimen sequenced was blood. The chain recombines TRBV4-3 with TRBJ2-1; D not certain. This TCR came from a human donor in good health. The CDR3 DNA is TGCGCCAGCAGCCAAGGGCTCAGGCTTGATGAGCAGTTCTTC. This gives the protein CASSQGLRLDEQFF.